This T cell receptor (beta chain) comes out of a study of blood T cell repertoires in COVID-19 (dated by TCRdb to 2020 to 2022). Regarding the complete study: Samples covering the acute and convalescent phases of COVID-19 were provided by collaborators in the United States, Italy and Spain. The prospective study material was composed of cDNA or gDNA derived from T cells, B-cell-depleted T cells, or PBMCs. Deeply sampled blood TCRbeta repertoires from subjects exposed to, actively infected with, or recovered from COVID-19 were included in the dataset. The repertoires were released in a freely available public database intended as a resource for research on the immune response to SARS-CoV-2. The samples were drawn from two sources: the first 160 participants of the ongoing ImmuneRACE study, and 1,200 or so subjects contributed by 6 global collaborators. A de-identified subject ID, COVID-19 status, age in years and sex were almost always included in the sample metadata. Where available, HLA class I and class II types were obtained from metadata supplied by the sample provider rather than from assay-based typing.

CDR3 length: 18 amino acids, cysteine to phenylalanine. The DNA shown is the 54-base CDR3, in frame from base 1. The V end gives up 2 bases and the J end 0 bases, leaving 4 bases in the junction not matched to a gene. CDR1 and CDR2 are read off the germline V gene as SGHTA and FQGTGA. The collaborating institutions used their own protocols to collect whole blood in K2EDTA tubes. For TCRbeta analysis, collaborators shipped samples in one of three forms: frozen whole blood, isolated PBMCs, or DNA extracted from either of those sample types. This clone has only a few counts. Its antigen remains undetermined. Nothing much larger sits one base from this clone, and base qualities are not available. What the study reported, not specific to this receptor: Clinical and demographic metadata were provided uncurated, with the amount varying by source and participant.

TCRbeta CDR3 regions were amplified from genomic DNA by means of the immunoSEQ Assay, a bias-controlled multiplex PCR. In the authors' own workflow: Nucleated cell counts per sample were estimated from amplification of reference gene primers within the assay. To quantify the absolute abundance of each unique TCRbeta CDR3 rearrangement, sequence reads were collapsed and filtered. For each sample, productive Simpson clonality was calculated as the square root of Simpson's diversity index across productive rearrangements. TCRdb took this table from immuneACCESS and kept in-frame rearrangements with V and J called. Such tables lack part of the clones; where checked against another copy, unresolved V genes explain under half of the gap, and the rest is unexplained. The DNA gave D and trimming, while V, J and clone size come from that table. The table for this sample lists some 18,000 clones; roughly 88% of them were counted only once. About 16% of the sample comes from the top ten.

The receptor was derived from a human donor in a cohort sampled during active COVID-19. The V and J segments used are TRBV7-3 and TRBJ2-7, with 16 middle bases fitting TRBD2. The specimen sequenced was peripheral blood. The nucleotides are TGTGCCAGCAGCTTACAGGGACTAGCGGGAGGGAGCTCCTACGAGCAGTACTTC. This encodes CASSLQGLAGGSSYEQYF.